The T cell receptor (beta chain) under discussion was sequenced for a study of CD8+ T cells in alopecia areata. Across the study: Tofacitinib therapy lasting 6 to 18 months was followed by 6 months off drug.

The treatment: oral pan-JAK inhibitor, 5-10 mg twice daily. Isolated RNA was reverse transcribed into cDNA used as the sequencing template. The repertoire was sequenced with immunoSEQ multiplex PCR; TCRdb's copy has only in-frame clones and lacks some. The sample includes a few hundred thousand clones, 66% of them seen just once. The CDR3 has 16 amino acids. Germline V gene lookup returns CDR1 SGHRS and CDR2 YFSETQ. V dropped 1 base and J dropped 0 bases, with 12 bases sitting between them. The chain employs TRBV5-1 and TRBJ2-3; D may correspond to TRBD1 or TRBD2 (6 bases each). The TCR comes from a human donor with alopecia areata. The source material was CD4+ T cells sorted from blood, sampled at approximately week 45, from a patient treated with tofacitinib. The CDR3 nucleotides read TGCGCCAGCAGCTTGATAAGGGGGGCTAGCACAGATACGCAGTATTTT. Encoded protein: CASSLIRGASTDTQYF. Full variable domain (rest looked up from reference TRBV5-1 and TRBJ2-3): KAGVTQTPRYLIKTRGQQVTLSCSPISGHRSVSWYQQTPGQGLQFLFEYFSETQRNKGNFPGRFSGRQFSNSRSEMNVSTLELGDSALYLCASSLIRGASTDTQYFGPGTRLTVL.